These 9 T cell receptor beta chains originate from one sample sequenced in a study of early T cells in non-severe SARS-CoV-2 infection. TCRdb reanalysed the 5' RACE reads using MiXCR and keeps one entry per CDR3 protein. The profile shows some 30,000 distinct CDR3 sequences, about 4.6% of them singletons. The sequenced sample was whole blood. These receptors were collected from an adult who was a healthcare worker with PCR-confirmed SARS-CoV-2 infection or an uninfected control (not recorded which).

This clonotype was counted many times. The DNA of the CDR3 is TGTGCCAGCAGCCCGGGGCCGGCAAGGGGCGTCAATGAGCAGTTCTTC. This codes for CASSPGPARGVNEQFF. J is TRBJ2-1 and V is TRBV7-2; D might be TRBD1 or TRBD2, each matching 5 bases. V lost 5 bases and J 6 bases, leaving 20 bases between the germline ends. Per the germline V gene, CDR1 is SGHTA and CDR2 is FQGNSA. This CDR3 is 16 amino acids long.

This clonotype was observed at least ten times. The chain uses TRBV29-1 and TRBJ2-7, with 7 bases fitting TRBD1. Germline CDR1 SQVTM, CDR2 ANQGSEA. Trimming at V came to 5 bases and at J to 11 bases, leaving 6 bases not matched to a gene. The CDR3 is made up of 10 amino acids. CDR3 loop: CSVSTGLEYF. Here the CDR3 DNA reads TGCAGCGTTTCGACAGGGTTAGAGTACTTC.

This clonotype was recorded many times. The J gene is TRBJ2-2, the V gene TRBV18; TRBD1 is a possible D gene (6 bases). Trimming took off 3 bases at V and 0 bases at J, with 8 bases between the two ends. Germline V gene lookup returns CDR1 KGHSH and CDR2 LQKENI. The CDR3 has 15 residues. The CDR3 spells CASSPWTANTGELFF. CDR3 nucleotide sequence: TGTGCCAGCTCACCTTGGACAGCGAACACCGGGGAGCTGTTTTTT.

As regards this clonotype: The missing conserved phenylalanine or tryptophan at the end of this CDR3 makes a read error likely. The V call is TRBV6-2 or TRBV6-3, the J call TRBJ2-7; TRBD2 is a possible D gene (5 bases). Trimming stripped 7 bases from V and 2 bases from J, with 15 bases between. There are 14 residues in the CDR3. CDR1 is MNHEY, CDR2 SVGEGT, per germline. For the CDR3, the DNA is TGTGCCAGCATCCCCGCGGCGCGGGCCTACGAGCAGTACTCC. Translation: CASIPAARAYEQYS.

The table lists this clonotype with many counts. This chain connects TRBV28 to TRBJ1-2, with 10 bases aligning to TRBD1. After removal of 5 bases from V and 4 bases from J, the junction contained 10 bases not matched to a gene. This CDR3 is built from 16 residues. Per the germline V gene, CDR1 is MDHEN and CDR2 is SYDVKM. The CDR3 DNA follows: TGTGCCAGCAGTCCCGTTAGGACAGGGGGAAGCTATGGCTACACCTTC. It yields the protein CASSPVRTGGSYGYTF.

The sample holds many counts of this clonotype. V is TRBV5-1 and J is TRBJ2-7, with D hard to call. Germline values: CDR1 SGHRS, CDR2 YFSETQ. Trimming cost V 1 base and J 0 bases, with 8 bases left between them. The CDR3 covers 14 residues. The CDR3 reads CASSLTSSSYEQYF. CDR3 in DNA: TGCGCCAGCAGCTTGACGTCAAGCTCCTACGAGCAGTACTTC.

This clonotype has ten or more counts. V is TRBV7-2 and J is TRBJ2-5; D is ambiguous. CDR1 is SGHTA and CDR2 is FQGNSA in the germline V gene. The V end was cut by 2 bases, the J end by 2 bases, with 9 bases between. This CDR3 has 14 amino acids. The CDR3 spells CASSLRWQQETQYF. CDR3 nucleotide sequence: TGTGCCAGCAGCTTACGGTGGCAGCAAGAGACCCAGTACTTC.

The table lists this clonotype with many counts. V is TRBV5-4 and J is TRBJ2-2; D possibly corresponds to TRBD1 (5 bases). The CDR3 is 15 residues long. From germline, CDR1 is SGHNT and CDR2 YYREEE (reference sequence). Deletions cut 4 bases from V and 0 bases from J, with 10 bases between. CDR3 region: CASSLQESNTGELFF. The CDR3 DNA follows: TGTGCCAGCAGCCTACAGGAGTCGAACACCGGGGAGCTGTTTTTT. The variable domain in full, with the rest retrieved from reference TRBV5-4 and TRBJ2-2, is ETGVTQSPTHLIKTRGQQVTLRCSSQSGHNTVSWYQQALGQGPQFIFQYYREEENGRGNFPPRFSGLQFPNYSSELNVNALELDDSALYLCASSLQESNTGELFFGEGSRLTVL.

This clonotype was detected many times. The chain has TRBV7-8 and TRBJ2-3; possibly TRBD1 for D (5 bases). Germline lookup yields CDR1 SGHVS and CDR2 FQNEAQ. The CDR3 runs to 14 residues. V dropped 3 bases and J dropped 4 bases, with 11 bases sitting between them. Written as DNA, the CDR3 is TGTGCCAGCAGCTTGGCCAGACAGTCAGATACGCAGTATTTT. It is translated as CASSLARQSDTQYF.